This TCR beta chain is drawn from a study of blood T cell repertoires in COVID-19 (dated by TCRdb to the early 2020s). A note on the overall study: Collaborator samples came from the United States, Italy and Spain and covered acute and convalescent phases of COVID-19. The prospective study material was composed of cDNA or gDNA derived from T cells, B-cell-depleted T cells, or PBMCs. The dataset comprised deeply sampled blood TCRbeta repertoires from subjects exposed to, actively infected with, or recovered from COVID-19. The repertoires were made available in a free public database intended to serve as a resource for research on the immune response to SARS-CoV-2. The samples were drawn from two sources: the first 160 participants of the ongoing ImmuneRACE study, and 950 to 1,500 subjects contributed by 6 global collaborators. Nearly every sample came with metadata listing a de-identified subject ID, COVID-19 status, age in years and sex. Where HLA class I and class II types were available, the types were taken from metadata supplied by the sample provider, not from assay-based typing. The full study reports these points: How much clinical and demographic metadata was included differed by source and by participant, and the metadata was provided uncurated.

TCRbeta CDR3 regions were amplified from genomic DNA using the immunoSEQ Assay, a bias-controlled multiplex PCR. Processing in the source paper ran as follows. Within the assay, amplification of reference gene primers was used to estimate how many nucleated cells each sample contained. To quantify the absolute abundance of each unique TCRbeta CDR3 rearrangement, sequence reads were collapsed and filtered. For each sample, productive Simpson clonality was calculated as the square root of Simpson's diversity index across productive rearrangements. TCRdb carries this immuneACCESS record with in-frame sequences only. Its versions omit some clonotypes, under half of them owing to an unresolved V gene in the studies checked, with the rest unexplained. V, J and clone size are taken as reported in that table, and D and trimming were inferred from the DNA itself. This sample comprises approximately 170,000 clones, 65% to 85% of them detected only once. Together, the top ten hold approximately 11% of the sample.

Whole blood was collected in K2EDTA tubes by collaborating institutions according to the institutions' own protocols. For TCRbeta analysis, collaborator samples were shipped as frozen whole blood, as isolated PBMCs, or as DNA extracted from either sample type. Worth noting for this clone: Its specific antigen is unknown. Base qualities are not at hand, and no much larger clone is one base apart.

Sequencing input: peripheral blood. The clonotype originates from a man between 65 and 79 years old with active or convalescent COVID-19.

CDR3 sequence: CASSLVSETQYF. The nucleotides are TGTGCCAGCAGCTTAGTGTCGGAGACCCAGTACTTC. Rearrangement joined TRBV7-2 to TRBJ2-5; no D segment can be confidently identified. Trimming costs V 1 base and J 5 bases, and their ends lie 5 bases apart. CDR1 and CDR2, looked up from the germline V gene, are SGHTA and FQGNSA. From the cysteine up to the phenylalanine, the CDR3 has a length of 12 residues. The sequence is cut down to CDR3 DNA, 36 bases in frame from base 1.